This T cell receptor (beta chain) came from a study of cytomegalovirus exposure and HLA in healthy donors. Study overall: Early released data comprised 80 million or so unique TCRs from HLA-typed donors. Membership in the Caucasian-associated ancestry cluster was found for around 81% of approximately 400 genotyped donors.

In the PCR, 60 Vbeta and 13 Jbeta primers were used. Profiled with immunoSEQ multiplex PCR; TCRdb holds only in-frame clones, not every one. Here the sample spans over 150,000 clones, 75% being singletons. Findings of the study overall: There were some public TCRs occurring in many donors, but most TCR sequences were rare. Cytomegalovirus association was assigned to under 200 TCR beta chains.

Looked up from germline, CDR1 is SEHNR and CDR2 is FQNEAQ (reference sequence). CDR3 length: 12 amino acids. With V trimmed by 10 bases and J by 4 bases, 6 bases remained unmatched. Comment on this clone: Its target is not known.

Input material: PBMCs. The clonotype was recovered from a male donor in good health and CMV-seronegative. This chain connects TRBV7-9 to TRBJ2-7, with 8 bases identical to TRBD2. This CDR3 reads CATGRGVYEQYF. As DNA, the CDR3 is TGTGCCACCGGGCGGGGGGTGTACGAGCAGTACTTC. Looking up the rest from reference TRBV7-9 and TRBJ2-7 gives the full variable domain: DTGVSQNPRHKITKRGQNVTFRCDPISEHNRLYWYRQTLGQGPEFLTYFQNEAQLEKSRLLSDRFSAERPKGSFSTLEIQRTEQGDSAMYLCATGRGVYEQYFGPGTRLTVT.